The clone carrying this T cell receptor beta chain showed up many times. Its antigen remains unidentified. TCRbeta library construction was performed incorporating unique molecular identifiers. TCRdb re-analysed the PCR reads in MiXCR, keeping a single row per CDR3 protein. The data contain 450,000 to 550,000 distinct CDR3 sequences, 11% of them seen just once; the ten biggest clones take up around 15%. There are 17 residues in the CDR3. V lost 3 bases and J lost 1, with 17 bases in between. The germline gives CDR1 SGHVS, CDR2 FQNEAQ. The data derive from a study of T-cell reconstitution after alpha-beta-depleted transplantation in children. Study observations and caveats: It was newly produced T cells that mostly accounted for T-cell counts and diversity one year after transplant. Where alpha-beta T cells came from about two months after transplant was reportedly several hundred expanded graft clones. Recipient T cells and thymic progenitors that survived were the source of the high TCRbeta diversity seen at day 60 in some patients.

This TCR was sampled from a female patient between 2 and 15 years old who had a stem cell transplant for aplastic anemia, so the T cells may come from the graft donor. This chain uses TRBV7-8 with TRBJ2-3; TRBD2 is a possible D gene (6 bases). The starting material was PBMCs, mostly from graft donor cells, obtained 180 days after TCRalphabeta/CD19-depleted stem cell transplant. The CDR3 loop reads CASSFMVAVGGTDTQYF. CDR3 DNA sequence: TGTGCCAGCAGCTTCATGGTAGCGGTGGGGGGCACAGATACGCAGTATTTT. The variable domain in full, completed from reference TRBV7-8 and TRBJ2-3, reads GAGVSQSPRYKVAKRGQDVALRCDPISGHVSLFWYQQALGQGPEFLTYFQNEAQLDKSGLPSDRFFAERPEGSVSTLKIQRTQQEDSAVYLCASSFMVAVGGTDTQYFGPGTRLTVL.